The T cell receptor beta chain under discussion was sequenced for a study of blood T cell repertoires in COVID-19. Study context: Acute-phase and convalescent COVID-19 samples originated in the United States, Italy and Spain. Sample material is recorded as cDNA or gDNA derived from T cells, B-cell-depleted T cells, or PBMCs.

The CDR3 has 15 amino acids. The ends lost 4 bases at V and 6 bases at J; junction bases unmatched: 6. Germline V gives CDR1 SNHLY, CDR2 FYNNEI. Authors' analysis steps: Cell counts per sample came from amplifying reference gene primers. The method was immunoSEQ multiplex PCR; TCRdb's version includes in-frame clones alone and lacks a portion of them. The V and J calls and clone size were taken over from that table, and D and trimming were inferred from the DNA. The sample lists some 120,000 clones, 70% to 90% occurring once. The rearrangement joins TRBV2 to TRBJ1-6; 7 nucleotides match TRBD1. Sequenced input: peripheral blood. This sequence originates from a human donor in a cohort sampled during active COVID-19. The CDR3 here is CASSGMTGFNSPLHF. The CDR3 nucleotides are TGTGCCAGCAGTGGGATGACAGGGTTTAATTCACCCCTCCACTTT.